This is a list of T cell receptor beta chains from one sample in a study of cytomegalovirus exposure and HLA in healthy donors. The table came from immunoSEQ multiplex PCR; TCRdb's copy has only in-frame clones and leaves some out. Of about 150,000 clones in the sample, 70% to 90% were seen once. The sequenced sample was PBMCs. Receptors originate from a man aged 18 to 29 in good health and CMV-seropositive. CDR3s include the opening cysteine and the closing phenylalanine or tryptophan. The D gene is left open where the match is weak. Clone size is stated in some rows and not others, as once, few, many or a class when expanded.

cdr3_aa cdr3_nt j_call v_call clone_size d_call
CASSRSGGSTDTQYF TGTGCCAGTAGCCGTTCGGGGGGTAGCACAGATACGCAGTATTTT TRBJ2-3 TRBV19 - TRBD2
CASSLQGYGYTF TGTGCCAGCAGCTTACAGGGTTATGGCTACACCTTC TRBJ1-2 TRBV11-3 - -
CASSPSEGGAWAQYF TGTGCCAGCTCACCAAGTGAAGGGGGAGCGTGGGCCCAGTACTTC TRBJ2-5 TRBV18 - -
CASSRDKNTEAFF TGTGCCAGCAGTCGGGACAAGAACACTGAAGCTTTCTTT TRBJ1-1 TRBV6-6 - -
CASSGQGLSNQPQHF TGTGCCAGCAGTGGACAGGGATTAAGCAATCAGCCCCAGCATTTT TRBJ1-5 TRBV2 - TRBD1
CASSSDWGRGTEAFF TGTGCCAGCAGCTCCGATTGGGGGCGCGGTACTGAAGCTTTCTTT TRBJ1-1 TRBV13 - -
CASSLRLAGTYEQYF TGTGCCAGCAGCCTTAGACTAGCGGGCACCTACGAGCAGTACTTC TRBJ2-7 TRBV7-2 once TRBD2
CASSLQGDGNQPQHF TGTGCCAGCTCCCTCCAGGGGGACGGCAATCAGCCCCAGCATTTT TRBJ1-5 TRBV18 - TRBD1
CASSLAPLDRGEAFF TGTGCCAGCAGCTTAGCGCCCCTTGACAGAGGTGAAGCTTTCTTT TRBJ1-1 TRBV7-2 - -
CASRPTGGGSPLHF TGTGCCAGCAGACCGACAGGGGGCGGATCACCCCTCCACTTT TRBJ1-6 TRBV11-1 - TRBD1
CASSTGSSYNSPLHF TGCGCCAGCAGCACGGGGAGCTCCTATAATTCACCCCTCCACTTT TRBJ1-6 TRBV5-1 - -
CASSLYGSGGNTEAFF TGTGCCAGCAGCTTGTACGGTTCGGGGGGGAACACTGAAGCTTTCTTT TRBJ1-1 TRBV5-6 medium-sized -
CASSGQGTYEQYF TGTGCCAGCTCGGGACAGGGCACCTACGAGCAGTACTTC TRBJ2-7 TRBV18 once TRBD1
CASSVGGGTYEQYF TGTGCCAGCAGCGTAGGGGGCGGTACCTACGAGCAGTACTTC TRBJ2-7 TRBV9 - -
CASSPDRLEAFF TGTGCCAGCAGCCCAGACAGGCTTGAAGCTTTCTTT TRBJ1-1 TRBV7-2 - -
CASTSRGPENTEAFF TGTGCCAGTACCTCGAGGGGGCCGGAGAACACTGAAGCTTTCTTT TRBJ1-1 TRBV19 - TRBD1
CASSSPTGNGYTF TGTGCCAGCAGTTCCCCGACAGGGAACGGCTACACCTTC TRBJ1-2 TRBV6-5 few TRBD1
CSVGDRRTDTQYF TGCAGCGTGGGGGACAGACGCACAGATACGCAGTATTTT TRBJ2-3 TRBV29-1 - TRBD1
CASSLQPRVEDYGYTF TGTGCCAGCAGCTTGCAGCCCCGAGTGGAGGACTATGGCTACACCTTC TRBJ1-2 TRBV5-8 few -
CASSSGQEGEQYF TGTGCCAGCAGCTCCGGACAGGAGGGGGAGCAGTACTTC TRBJ2-7 TRBV7-9 - -
CASSLIGTSGGSTDTQYF TGTGCCAGCAGCTTAATAGGAACTAGCGGGGGAAGCACAGATACGCAGTATTTT TRBJ2-3 TRBV7-6 - TRBD2
CASSLYPGAKGTSQFF TGTGCCAGCAGTTTATACCCCGGGGCGAAGGGGACTTCCCAGTTCTTC TRBJ2-1 TRBV27 - -
CASSVEGGDLHEQYF TGTGCCAGCAGCGTAGAGGGCGGGGACCTTCACGAGCAGTACTTC TRBJ2-7 TRBV9 - -
CASSSGVGYTEAFF TGTGCCAGCAGCTCGGGGGTGGGGTACACTGAAGCTTTCTTT TRBJ1-1 TRBV7-6 - -
CASSEQEDTEAFF TGTGCCAGCAGTGAGCAGGAGGACACTGAAGCTTTCTTT TRBJ1-1 TRBV2 once -
CAWTIGRLAGSDEQFF TGTGCCTGGACCATCGGCCGACTAGCGGGATCGGATGAGCAGTTCTTC TRBJ2-1 TRBV30 - TRBD2
CASSLSGGRGDTQYF TGTGCCAGCAGCTTAAGTGGGGGCCGTGGAGATACGCAGTATTTT TRBJ2-3 TRBV7-3 once -
CASSVDDRGGMNTEAFF TGTGCCAGCAGCGTAGATGACAGGGGTGGGATGAACACTGAAGCTTTCTTT TRBJ1-1 TRBV9 - TRBD1
CASSSEDRDPYGYTF TGCGCCAGCAGCTCAGAAGACAGGGACCCCTATGGCTACACCTTC TRBJ1-2 TRBV5-1 - TRBD1
CASSYSGTGSSYEQYF TGTGCCAGCAGTTACTCCGGGACAGGGAGCTCCTACGAGCAGTACTTC TRBJ2-7 TRBV6-5 once TRBD1
CATGVWWRETQYF TGTGCCACCGGGGTATGGTGGCGAGAGACCCAGTACTTC TRBJ2-5 TRBV6-5 few -
CASREQGSSNQPQHF TGTGCCAGCAGGGAACAGGGAAGTAGCAATCAGCCCCAGCATTTT TRBJ1-5 TRBV2 - -
CASSFRGGEQYF TGCGCCAGCAGCTTTCGGGGGGGAGAGCAGTACTTC TRBJ2-7 TRBV5-1 - TRBD2
CASSYSQGTEAFF TGTGCCAGCAGTTACTCACAGGGGACTGAAGCTTTCTTT TRBJ1-1 TRBV6-5 - TRBD1
CASRADGMNTEAFF TGTGCCAGCAGGGCCGACGGGATGAACACTGAAGCTTTCTTT TRBJ1-1 TRBV2 - -
CASSSGQGSYEQYF TGTGCCAGCAGCTCTGGACAGGGATCCTACGAGCAGTACTTC TRBJ2-7 TRBV5-6 - TRBD1
CASTPGLPNTGELFF TGTGCCAGCACTCCGGGACTCCCGAACACCGGGGAGCTGTTTTTT TRBJ2-2 TRBV6-6 - -
CASSPGVAGVTDTQYF TGTGCCAGCAGCCCAGGGGTAGCGGGAGTAACAGATACGCAGTATTTT TRBJ2-3 TRBV7-3 - TRBD2
CASSPRGGTEAFF TGTGCCAGCTCACCCAGGGGAGGGACTGAAGCTTTCTTT TRBJ1-1 TRBV18 - -
CASSPRRGDTQYF TGTGCCAGCTCGCCCAGGCGAGGGGATACGCAGTATTTT TRBJ2-3 TRBV18 - -
CASSLGGSSGNTIYF TGTGCCAGCAGTTTAGGCGGGAGCTCTGGAAACACCATATATTTT TRBJ1-3 TRBV27 - -